This T cell receptor beta chain was observed in a study of cytomegalovirus exposure and HLA in healthy donors. Study conclusions and caveats: The study designated fewer than 200 TCR beta chains cytomegalovirus-associated.

Turning to this clone: Antigen unknown.

The PCR used 60 Vbeta and 13 Jbeta primers. Clones were read by immunoSEQ multiplex PCR, and TCRdb kept only the in-frame ones, dropping some. The sample holds 100,000 to 150,000 clones; 83% are singletons and the top ten take around 1.2%. Sequencing was done on a sample of PBMCs. This receptor was identified in a girl aged 2 to 9 in good health and CMV-seronegative.

The CDR3 loop is CASSLVVGTLNNEKLFF. CDR3 DNA: TGTGCCAGCAGCTTAGTAGTAGGGACACTAAATAATGAAAAACTGTTTTTT. This chain uses TRBV7-6 with TRBJ1-4, with D maybe TRBD1 (6 bases). Trimming cost V 1 base and J 4 bases, with 16 bases left between them. This CDR3 has 17 residues. Germline CDR1 SGHVS, CDR2 FNYEAQ.